This T cell receptor (beta chain) was found in a study of CD8+ T cells in alopecia areata. Extracted RNA was reverse transcribed into cDNA, the sequencing template. Only in-frame clones appear in the TCRdb table, and some are missing; sequencing was by immunoSEQ multiplex PCR. The table includes fewer than 110,000 clones, roughly 84% detected once. This CDR3 has 14 residues. V lost 5 bases and J lost 0, with 10 bases in between. Germline loops: CDR1 LNHDA, CDR2 SQIVND (reference sequence). Described treatment: oral pan-JAK inhibitor, 5-10 mg twice daily. The chain employs TRBV19 and TRBJ1-1; the D is unclear. The input for sequencing was CD8+ T cells sorted from blood, taken at week 24, from a patient treated with tofacitinib. The origin of this receptor is a human donor with alopecia areata. CDR3 in amino acids: CASSLWDMNTEAFF. CDR3 DNA: TGTGCCAGTAGTTTGTGGGATATGAACACTGAAGCTTTCTTT.